The 25 T cell receptor beta chains below come from one sample, sequenced in a study of cytomegalovirus exposure and HLA in healthy donors. Primers for the PCR totalled 60 Vbeta and 13 Jbeta. The protocol was immunoSEQ multiplex PCR, while the TCRdb copy is restricted to in-frame clones and leaves out a portion. The table lists 170,000 or so clones, around 80% of them singletons. The specimen sequenced was PBMCs. All receptors derive from a male donor in good health and CMV-seropositive.

This clone has a single count. An end of the junction does not agree with germline; a read error may underlie this. The V and J genes are TRBV5-4 and TRBJ2-1; tentative D call: TRBD2 (5 bases). The germline gives CDR1 SGHNT, CDR2 YYREEE (reference sequence). This CDR3 region has 15 residues. For the CDR3, the DNA is TGTGCCAGCAGCTTGGGCGGGTACTCCTACAATGGGCAGTTCTTC. This translates into CASSLGGYSYNGQFF.

The chain recombines TRBV6-1 with TRBJ1-2; D might be TRBD1 (6 bases). With 0 bases removed from V and 14 bases from J, the gap between germline ends came to 22 bases. The CDR3 has 15 residues. The germline V gene encodes CDR1 MNHNS and CDR2 SASEGT. The CDR3 reads CASSEAGHILLRATF. CDR3 sequence (DNA): TGTGCCAGCAGTGAAGCGGGACACATACTCCTGCGGGCTACCTTC.

The V gene is TRBV4-1, the J gene TRBJ1-3; D not certain. This CDR3 is built from 14 residues. Germline values: CDR1 MGHRA, CDR2 YSYEKL. The ends were cut back, 3 bases at V and 2 bases at J, with 8 bases in the middle. The CDR3 bases are TGCGCCAGCAGCCAGTCAGGTGCTGGAAACACCATATATTTT. This gives the protein CASSQSGAGNTIYF.

The V gene is TRBV7-8, the J gene TRBJ2-5; D may be TRBD1 (6 bases). The CDR3 has 16 amino acids. Germline V gene lookup returns CDR1 SGHVS and CDR2 FQNEAQ. Trimming removed 5 bases from V and 1 base from J, with 17 bases in between. The CDR3 reads CASSPSGTMRQETQYF. The CDR3 DNA is TGTGCCAGCAGCCCTTCCGGGACAATGCGCCAAGAGACCCAGTACTTC.

The chain employs TRBV7-2 and TRBJ2-7; the D gene is possibly TRBD2 (6 bases). Trimming took off 3 bases at V and 4 bases at J, with 7 bases between the two ends. Germline CDR1 and CDR2: SGHTA and FQGNSA. This CDR3 contains 12 residues. CDR3 nucleotides: TGTGCCAGCAGCTTTAGCGGTTACGAGCAGTACTTC. Translation gives CASSFSGYEQYF.

This clone was seen a few times. This sequence joins TRBV20-1 and TRBJ1-2, with D possibly TRBD1 on 5 matching bases. The CDR3 is 11 residues long. Germline assignment: CDR1 DFQATT and CDR2 SNEGSKA (reference sequence). Trimming pared 3 bases from V and 8 bases from J, leaving 10 bases between. As DNA, the CDR3 is TGCAGTGCTAGGGGGACTTTCGGCTACACCTTC. It yields the protein CSARGTFGYTF.

The chain links TRBV5-8 to TRBJ2-7; 10 positions match TRBD1. The germline V gene encodes CDR1 SGHTS and CDR2 YDEGEE. The CDR3 is made up of 15 amino acids. The V and J ends lost 3 bases and 3 bases, in that order; junction bases with no gene match: 6. This CDR3 is CASSSHGTGVYEQYF. Written as DNA, the CDR3 is TGTGCCAGCAGCTCCCACGGGACAGGGGTCTACGAGCAGTACTTC.

The chain joins TRBV27 to TRBJ1-1; 7 nucleotides agree with TRBD1. Germline V lookup: CDR1 MNHEY, CDR2 SMNVEV (reference sequence). Unmatched junction bases numbered 7, after V lost 0 bases and J lost 3 bases. The CDR3 length is 16 residues. The CDR3 spells CASSLSVPQGDTEAFF. In nucleotides, the CDR3 is TGTGCCAGCAGTTTATCGGTTCCCCAGGGGGACACTGAAGCTTTCTTT.

This rearrangement joins TRBV11-3 to TRBJ1-4, with 7 bases aligning to TRBD1. Germline V gene sequence: CDR1 SGHNT, CDR2 YENEEA. V shed 5 bases, J shed 12 bases, and the junction held 15 bases outside the gene matches. The CDR3 extends over 15 amino acids. CDR3: CASSPRQGVMGELFF. The DNA of the CDR3 is TGTGCCAGCAGCCCTCGACAGGGTGTAATGGGGGAACTGTTTTTT.

This chain connects TRBV5-1 to TRBJ2-2, with 11 positions matching TRBD1. After removal of 2 bases from V and 6 bases from J, the junction contained 3 bases not matched to a gene. The CDR3 consists of 15 residues. Germline V gene data show CDR1 as SGHRS and CDR2 as YFSETQ. The CDR3 loop reads CASSFGQGASGELFF. DNA for the CDR3: TGCGCCAGCAGCTTCGGACAGGGGGCGTCCGGGGAGCTGTTTTTT.

The chain recombines TRBV18 with TRBJ1-1; the D gene is possibly TRBD1 (5 bases). The CDR3 runs to 14 residues. From germline, CDR1 is KGHSH and CDR2 LQKENI. Trimming took off 2 bases at V and 4 bases at J, with 11 bases between the two ends. The CDR3 coding sequence is TGTGCCAGCTCACCATTAGCAGGGTCCACTGAAGCTTTCTTT. This encodes CASSPLAGSTEAFF.

V gene TRBV27 combines with J gene TRBJ2-5, with 8 bases lining up with TRBD1. Germline V gives CDR1 MNHEY, CDR2 SMNVEV (reference sequence). CDR3 length: 16 amino acids. V trimming: 6 bases; J trimming: 3 bases; junction bases outside the gene matches: 12. The CDR3 sequence is CASRTGLRDRKETQYF. The CDR3 bases are TGTGCCAGCAGGACTGGACTCCGGGACAGGAAAGAGACCCAGTACTTC.

CDR3: CASSQPATSDYEQYF. CDR3 nucleotides: TGTGCCAGCAGCCAGCCCGCGACTAGCGACTACGAGCAGTACTTC. This chain connects TRBV4-2 to TRBJ2-7; 8 bases are a match to TRBD2. Germline-derived CDR1 and CDR2 are LGHNA and YNFKEQ. V trimming: 3 bases; J trimming: 3 bases; junction bases outside the gene matches: 7. CDR3 length: 15 amino acids.

The chain uses TRBV7-9 and TRBJ2-2, with D maybe TRBD1 (6 bases). Trimming removed 1 base from V and 6 bases from J, with 12 bases in between. The length of the CDR3 is 15 residues. Germline CDR1 reads SEHNR; CDR2 reads FQNEAQ (reference sequence). The DNA of the CDR3 is TGTGCCAGCAGCTTAGACGCCAGGGGCCCCGGGGAGCTGTTTTTT. It yields the protein CASSLDARGPGELFF.

The chain combines TRBV7-2 with TRBJ2-5; 9 nucleotides align to TRBD2. The CDR3 consists of 15 residues. With V trimmed by 3 bases and J by 1 base, 3 bases remained unmatched. Germline CDR1 reads SGHTA; CDR2 reads FQGNSA. This CDR3 is CASSFLSGGQETQYF. The DNA for the CDR3 is TGTGCCAGCAGCTTCCTTAGCGGGGGCCAAGAGACCCAGTACTTC.

The chain couples TRBV25-1 to TRBJ1-3; TRBD1 might be the D (5 bases). The germline V gene encodes CDR1 MGHDK and CDR2 SYGVNS. The CDR3 runs to 16 residues. V was clipped by 2 bases and J by 0 bases, with 11 bases between them. Written as DNA, the CDR3 is TGTGCCAGCAGTGAAATTGGGGCCTCCTCTGGAAACACCATATATTTT. As protein: CASSEIGASSGNTIYF.

The rearrangement joins TRBV7-9 to TRBJ2-7, with a tentative D call TRBD1 (6 bases). This CDR3 contains 14 residues. The germline V and J ends were trimmed by 5 bases and 0 bases, with 11 bases remaining between them. Per germline, CDR1 SEHNR and CDR2 FQNEAQ (reference sequence). In DNA form, the CDR3 reads TGTGCCAGCAGCCCCGGGACACCCTCCTACGAGCAGTACTTC. Translated, it gives CASSPGTPSYEQYF.

The chain joins TRBV4-2 to TRBJ2-1, with 10 positions matching TRBD2. CDR1 LGHNA and CDR2 YNFKEQ come from the germline V gene. Trimming at V came to 2 bases and at J to 6 bases, leaving 7 bases not matched to a gene. The CDR3 has 16 amino acids. For the CDR3, the DNA is TGTGCCAGCAGCCAACCCTCTAGCGGGAGCCCCAATGAGCAGTTCTTC. Its protein product is CASSQPSSGSPNEQFF.

The chain carries TRBV7-9 and TRBJ1-4, with 7 bases fitting TRBD1. Looked up from germline, CDR1 is SEHNR and CDR2 is FQNEAQ (reference sequence). CDR3 length: 15 residues. V was clipped by 5 bases and J by 0 bases; unmatched bases: 3. The CDR3 is CASSDTGATNEKLFF. As DNA, the CDR3 is TGTGCCAGCAGCGATACAGGGGCAACTAATGAAAAACTGTTTTTT.

This chain joins TRBV11-3 and TRBJ2-5, with a weak D call TRBD2 (5 bases). The better agreement between TRBJ2-7 and the DNA end casts doubt on the J call. CDR1 is SGHNT, CDR2 YENEEA, per germline. The CDR3 runs 16 residues. CDR3 in DNA: TGTGCCAGCAGCCCGCTAGCTGGCGGGCGGGCCTACGAGCAGTACTTC. Its translation: CASSPLAGGRAYEQYF.

This sequence joins TRBV7-2 and TRBJ2-1, with 8 nucleotides matching TRBD2. Germline-derived CDR1 and CDR2 are SGHTA and FQGNSA. The length of the CDR3 is 14 residues. V lost 5 bases to trimming and J lost 6 bases; unmatched junction nucleotides: 6. The DNA for the CDR3 is TGTGCCAGCAGCCCATTAGCGGGACCCAATGAGCAGTTCTTC. This translates into CASSPLAGPNEQFF.

The chain uses TRBV11-2 and TRBJ1-1, with a weak D call TRBD1 (6 bases). CDR1 is SGHAT, CDR2 FQNNGV, per germline. Deletions cut 5 bases from V and 3 bases from J, with 13 bases between. The CDR3 sequence is 14 residues long. The CDR3, as DNA: TGTGCCAGCAGCAGTACAACAGGGTACACTGAAGCTTTCTTT. It encodes CASSSTTGYTEAFF.

This chain connects TRBV7-9 to TRBJ2-6; 8 bases are shared with TRBD1. With V trimmed by 1 base and J by 2 bases, 10 bases remained unmatched. The germline CDR1 and CDR2 sequences are SEHNR and FQNEAQ (reference sequence). This CDR3 is built from 19 residues. CDR3 DNA: TGTGCCAGCAGCTTAGGCCGGACAGGGTCTTTAGCTGGGGCCAACGTCCTGACTTTC. Encoded protein: CASSLGRTGSLAGANVLTF.

The chain employs TRBV19 and TRBJ1-3, with D possibly TRBD1 on 5 matching bases. The V gene lost 4 bases and the J gene lost 0 bases, with 7 bases spanning the gap. The CDR3 is made up of 14 amino acids. Germline lookup yields CDR1 LNHDA and CDR2 SQIVND (reference sequence). CDR3 nucleotides: TGTGCCAGTAGTAGGGGCAGCTCTGGAAACACCATATATTTT. This translates into CASSRGSSGNTIYF.

This clone was observed once. This chain connects TRBV12-2 to TRBJ2-3; the table's D call, TRBD2, has no DNA check behind it. TRBV12-2 is listed as a pseudogene. This CDR3 is 18 amino acids long. The CDR3 is CASRLATGNGSSTDTQYF. CDR3 bases: TGTGCAAGTCGCTTAGCGACGGGCAACGGGAGCAGTACAGATACGCAGTATTTT.